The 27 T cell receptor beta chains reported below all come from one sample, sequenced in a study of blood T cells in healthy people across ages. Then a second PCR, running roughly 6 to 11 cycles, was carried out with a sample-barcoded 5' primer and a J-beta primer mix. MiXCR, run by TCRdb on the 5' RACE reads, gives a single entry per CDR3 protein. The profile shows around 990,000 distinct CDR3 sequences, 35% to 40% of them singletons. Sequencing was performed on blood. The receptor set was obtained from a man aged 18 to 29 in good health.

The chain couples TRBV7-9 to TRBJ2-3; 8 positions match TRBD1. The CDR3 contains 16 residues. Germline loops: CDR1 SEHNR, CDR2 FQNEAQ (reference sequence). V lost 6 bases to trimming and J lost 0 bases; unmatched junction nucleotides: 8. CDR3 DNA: TGTGCCAGCAGACCCGGGACAGGCAGCAGCACAGATACGCAGTATTTT. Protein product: CASRPGTGSSTDTQYF.

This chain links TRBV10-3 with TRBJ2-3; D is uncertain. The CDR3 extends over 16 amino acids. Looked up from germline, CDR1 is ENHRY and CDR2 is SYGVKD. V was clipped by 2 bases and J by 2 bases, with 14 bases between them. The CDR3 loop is CAISEEDVRNTDTQYF. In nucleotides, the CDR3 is TGTGCCATCAGTGAGGAGGACGTTAGAAACACAGATACGCAGTATTTT.

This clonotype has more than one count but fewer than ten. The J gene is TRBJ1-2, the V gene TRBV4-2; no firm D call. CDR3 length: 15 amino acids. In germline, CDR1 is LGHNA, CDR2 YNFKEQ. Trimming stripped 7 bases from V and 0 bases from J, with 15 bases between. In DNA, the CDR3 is TGTGCCAGCACCCCGCGGGCGCGAGCTAACTATGGCTACACCTTC. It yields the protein CASTPRARANYGYTF.

This CDR3 reads CASKKRVFGNQPQHF. The CDR3 DNA reads as TGTGCCAGCAAAAAGAGGGTTTTCGGCAATCAGCCCCAGCATTTT. The rearrangement links TRBV28 to TRBJ1-5; no clear D gene. Per the germline V gene, CDR1 is MDHEN and CDR2 is SYDVKM. The CDR3 runs to 15 residues. Deletions cut 7 bases from V and 2 bases from J, with 15 bases between.

CDR3 sequence: CSARGGVPTDTQYF. DNA of the CDR3: TGCAGTGCTAGAGGCGGGGTCCCCACAGATACGCAGTATTTT. The V call is TRBV20-1, the J call TRBJ2-3; perhaps TRBD2 as D (6 bases). Germline loops: CDR1 DFQATT, CDR2 SNEGSKA (reference sequence). V gave up 1 base and J gave up 2 bases, with 10 bases separating them. The CDR3 sequence is 14 residues long.

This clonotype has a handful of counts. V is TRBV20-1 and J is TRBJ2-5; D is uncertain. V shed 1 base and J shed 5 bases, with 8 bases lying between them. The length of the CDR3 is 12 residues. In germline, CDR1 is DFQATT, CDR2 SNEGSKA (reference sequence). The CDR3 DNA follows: TGCAGTGCTAGAGCCCCCACGGAGACCCAGTACTTC. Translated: CSARAPTETQYF.

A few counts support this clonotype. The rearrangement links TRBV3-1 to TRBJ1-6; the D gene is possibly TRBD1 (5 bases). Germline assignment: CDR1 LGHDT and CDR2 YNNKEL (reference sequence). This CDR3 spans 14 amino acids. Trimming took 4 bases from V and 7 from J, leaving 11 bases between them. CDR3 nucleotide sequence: TGTGCCAGCAGCCGGGGCGGGACGAATTCACCCCTCCACTTT. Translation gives CASSRGGTNSPLHF.

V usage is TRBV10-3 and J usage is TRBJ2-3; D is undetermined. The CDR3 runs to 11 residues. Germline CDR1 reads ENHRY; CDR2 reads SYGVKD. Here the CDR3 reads CTTAVGDTQYF. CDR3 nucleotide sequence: TGTACCACCGCAGTGGGAGATACGCAGTATTTT.

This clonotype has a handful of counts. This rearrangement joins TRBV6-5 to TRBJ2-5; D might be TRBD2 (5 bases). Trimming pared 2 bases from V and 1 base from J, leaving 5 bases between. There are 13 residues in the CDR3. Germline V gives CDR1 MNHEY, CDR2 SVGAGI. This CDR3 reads CASSYAGQETQYF. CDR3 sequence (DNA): TGTGCCAGCAGTTACGCGGGCCAAGAGACCCAGTACTTC.

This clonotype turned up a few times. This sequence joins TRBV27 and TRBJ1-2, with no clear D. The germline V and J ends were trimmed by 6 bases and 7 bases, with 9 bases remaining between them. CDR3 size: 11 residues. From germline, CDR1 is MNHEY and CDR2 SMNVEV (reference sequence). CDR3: CASRTAAGYTF. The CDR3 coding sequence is TGTGCCAGCAGGACGGCGGCTGGCTACACCTTC.

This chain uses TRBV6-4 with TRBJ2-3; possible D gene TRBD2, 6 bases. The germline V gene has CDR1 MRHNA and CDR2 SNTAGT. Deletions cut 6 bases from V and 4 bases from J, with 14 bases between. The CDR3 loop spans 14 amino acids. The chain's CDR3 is CASSGGGNSDTQYF. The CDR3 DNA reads TGTGCCAGCAGCGGTGGAGGGAATTCAGATACGCAGTATTTT.

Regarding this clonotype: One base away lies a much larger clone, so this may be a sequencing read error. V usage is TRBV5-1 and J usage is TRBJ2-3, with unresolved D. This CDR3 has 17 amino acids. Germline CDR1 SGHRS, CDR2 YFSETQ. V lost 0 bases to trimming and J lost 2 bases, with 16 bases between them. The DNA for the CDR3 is TGCGCCAGCAGCTTGGCCGACGGGCGGCAAAACACAGATACGCAGTATTTT. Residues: CASSLADGRQNTDTQYF.

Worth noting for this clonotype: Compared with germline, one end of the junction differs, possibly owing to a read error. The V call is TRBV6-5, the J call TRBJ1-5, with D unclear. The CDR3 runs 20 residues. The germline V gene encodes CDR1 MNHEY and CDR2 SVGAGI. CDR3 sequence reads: CASIYSAGYNSKSFNQPQHF. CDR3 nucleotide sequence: TGTGCCAGCATTTACTCGGCAGGATACAACTCAAAGTCGTTCAATCAGCCCCAGCATTTT.

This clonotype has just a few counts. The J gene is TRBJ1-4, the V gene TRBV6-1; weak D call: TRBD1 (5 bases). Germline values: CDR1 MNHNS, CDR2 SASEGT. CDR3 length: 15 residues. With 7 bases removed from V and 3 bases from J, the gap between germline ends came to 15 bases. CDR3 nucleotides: TGTGCCAGCACTACAGCGACAGCCCCTAATGAAAAACTGTTTTTT. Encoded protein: CASTTATAPNEKLFF.

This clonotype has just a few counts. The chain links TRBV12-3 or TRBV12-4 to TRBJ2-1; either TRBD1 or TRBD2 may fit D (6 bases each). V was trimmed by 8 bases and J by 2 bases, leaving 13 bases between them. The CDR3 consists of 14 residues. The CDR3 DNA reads TGTGCCAGCGCCTCCGGGGGCACCTACAATGAGCAGTTCTTC. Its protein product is CASASGGTYNEQFF.

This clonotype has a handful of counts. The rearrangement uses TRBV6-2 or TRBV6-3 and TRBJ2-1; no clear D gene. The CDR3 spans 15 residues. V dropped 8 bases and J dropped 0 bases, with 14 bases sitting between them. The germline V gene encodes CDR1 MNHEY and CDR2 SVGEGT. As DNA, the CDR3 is TGTGCCAGCTCGGCAACGGTTAGCTCCTACAATGAGCAGTTCTTC. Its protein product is CASSATVSSYNEQFF.

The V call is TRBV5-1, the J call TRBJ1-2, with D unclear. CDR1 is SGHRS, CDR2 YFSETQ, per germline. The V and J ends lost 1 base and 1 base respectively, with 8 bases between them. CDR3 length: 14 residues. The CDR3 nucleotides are TGCGCCAGCAGCTTGAAAAACAGTAACTATGGCTACACCTTC. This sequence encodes CASSLKNSNYGYTF.

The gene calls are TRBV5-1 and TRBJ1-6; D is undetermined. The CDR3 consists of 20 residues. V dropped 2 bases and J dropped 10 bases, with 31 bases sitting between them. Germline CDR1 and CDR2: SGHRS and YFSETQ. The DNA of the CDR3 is TGCGCCAGCAGCTTCAATGGCCCCGGAACTAACCTCCAAGAAAACTCACCCCTCCACTTT. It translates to CASSFNGPGTNLQENSPLHF.

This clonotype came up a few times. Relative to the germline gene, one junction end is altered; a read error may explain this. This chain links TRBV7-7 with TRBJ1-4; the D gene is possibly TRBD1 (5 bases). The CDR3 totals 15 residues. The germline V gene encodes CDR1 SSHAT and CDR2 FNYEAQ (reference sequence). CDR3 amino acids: CASSRGRETNEKLFF. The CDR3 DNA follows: TGTGCTAGCAGCCGGGGACGGGAAACTAATGAAAAACTGTTTTTT.

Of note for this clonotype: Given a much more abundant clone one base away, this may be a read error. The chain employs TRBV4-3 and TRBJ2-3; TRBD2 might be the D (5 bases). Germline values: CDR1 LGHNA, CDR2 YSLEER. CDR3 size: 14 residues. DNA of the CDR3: TGCGCCAGCAGCCAAGTAGGGAGCACAGATACGCAGGATTTT. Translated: CASSQVGSTDTQDF.

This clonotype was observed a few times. Here the CDR3 reads CASSSVPTGKAAFF. The CDR3 nucleotides read TGTGCCAGCAGTTCGGTCCCGACAGGGAAGGCAGCTTTCTTT. V usage is TRBV12-3 or TRBV12-4 and J usage is TRBJ1-1; 7 bases map to TRBD1. The CDR3 is 14 amino acids. The J segment lost 10 bases and the V segment lost 4 bases, leaving 12 bases of the junction unmatched.

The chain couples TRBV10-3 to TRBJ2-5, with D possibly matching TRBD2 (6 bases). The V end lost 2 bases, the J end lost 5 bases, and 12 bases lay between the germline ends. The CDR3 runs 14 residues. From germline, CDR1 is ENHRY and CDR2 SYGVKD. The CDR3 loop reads CAISEASSVETQYF. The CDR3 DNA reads TGTGCCATCAGTGAGGCGTCTAGCGTGGAGACCCAGTACTTC.

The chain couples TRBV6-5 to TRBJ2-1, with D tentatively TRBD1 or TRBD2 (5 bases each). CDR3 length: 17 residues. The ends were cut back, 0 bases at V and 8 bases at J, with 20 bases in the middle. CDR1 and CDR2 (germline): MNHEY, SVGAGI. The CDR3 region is CASSYSKSGGPLYEQFF. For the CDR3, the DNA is TGTGCCAGCAGTTACTCGAAGAGTGGGGGTCCTTTATATGAGCAGTTCTTC.

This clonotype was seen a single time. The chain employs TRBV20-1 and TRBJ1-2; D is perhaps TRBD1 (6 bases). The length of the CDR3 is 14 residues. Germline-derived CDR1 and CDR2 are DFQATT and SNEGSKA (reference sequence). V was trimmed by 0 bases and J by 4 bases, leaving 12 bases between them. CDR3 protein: CSARDPNRVYGYTF. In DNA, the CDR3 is TGCAGTGCTAGAGATCCCAACAGGGTCTATGGCTACACCTTC.

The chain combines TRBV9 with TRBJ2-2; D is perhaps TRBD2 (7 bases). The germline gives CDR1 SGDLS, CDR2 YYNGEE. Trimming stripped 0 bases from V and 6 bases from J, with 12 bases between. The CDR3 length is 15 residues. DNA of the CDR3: TGTGCCAGCAGCGTAGGGGGGGGCTTGGCCGGGGAGCTGTTTTTT. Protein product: CASSVGGGLAGELFF.

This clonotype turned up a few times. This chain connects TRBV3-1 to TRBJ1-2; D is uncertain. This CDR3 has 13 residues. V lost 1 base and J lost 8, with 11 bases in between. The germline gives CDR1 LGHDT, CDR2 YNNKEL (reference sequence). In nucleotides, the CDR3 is TGTGCCAGCAGCCAAGCTTCTCTGTCGGGCTACACCTTC. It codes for CASSQASLSGYTF.

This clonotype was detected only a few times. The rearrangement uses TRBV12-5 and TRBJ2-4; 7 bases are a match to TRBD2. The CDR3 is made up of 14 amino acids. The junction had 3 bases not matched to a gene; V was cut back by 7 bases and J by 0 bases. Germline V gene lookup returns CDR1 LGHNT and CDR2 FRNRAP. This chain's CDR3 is CASASGVAKNIQYF. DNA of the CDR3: TGTGCTAGTGCCAGCGGGGTAGCCAAAAACATTCAGTACTTC.